Sequencing of this T cell receptor beta chain was carried out in a study of tumor and adjacent non-tumor tissue in lung cancer (dated by TCRdb to 2016 to 2018). For context, the study as a whole: Patients with adenocarcinoma (about twelve), squamous cell carcinoma (2) and small cell lung cancer (1) were included in the cohort. For each patient, one tumor sample and one normal lung sample were taken, giving some 33 paired specimens that underwent TCRbeta CDR3 sequencing. Among the 15 or so patients, ages ranged from roughly 30 to 85 years, about 10 were men and 5 were women, and disease was TNM stage I to III. Sequencing produced 100 million to 150 million productive TCRbeta reads in total, an average of about 4.2 million reads per sample. The study compared bulk TCRbeta repertoires from lung tumor tissue and matched distant non-tumor lung tissue of some 16 lung cancer patients.

Counted from cysteine to phenylalanine, this CDR3 has 13 amino acids. The DNA shown is the 39-base CDR3, in frame from base 1. V was cut back by 3 bases and J by 4 bases, leaving a gap of 7 bases between them. Points on this clonotype: Its cognate antigen has yet to be identified. A read error may be the cause here, since a much bigger clone is one base away.

Bulk unsorted tissue served as the source for RNA extraction, and RNA quality was assessed using a NanoDrop ND-1000 and an Agilent 2100. The donors were newly diagnosed lung cancer patients admitted for thoracic surgery in China from August to November 2014 who had not received prior chemotherapy. Anyone who had undergone radiotherapy or chemotherapy before, or who had another cancer at the same time, was left out of the study. Surgical tissue pieces of about 1-2.1 cm3 were preserved in RNAlater solution and were kept at -80 degrees C until use. Beyond this particular receptor, the publication reports: The top 100 clones made up a significantly larger cumulative share of the repertoire in normal lung than in tumor tissue. The methods do not name the sequencing platform or mention unique molecular identifiers. With only around 15 patients in the cohort, the authors noted that larger samples and more detailed clinical data are needed. Because peripheral blood was not sequenced, the blood TCRbeta repertoires of the lung cancer patients in the study went unexamined. TCR diversity (inverse Simpson) was significantly higher in tumor than in normal lung tissue (roughly 430 vs 170, P = 0.0075, Mann-Whitney U test). Significantly higher TCR diversity was found in younger patients, and higher tumor TCR diversity was associated with shorter overall and disease-free survival.

The library was produced with multiplex PCR. The run used an Illumina HiSeq 2500. TCRbeta libraries were constructed through three rounds of nested PCR with primers (Table S4) according to protocols modified from ARM-PCR. Before sequencing, PCR products of 200-500 bp were cut from the gel and purified using the QIAquick gel extraction kit. The source study handled its data this way. Reads were cleaned with Trimmomatic, merged with FLASH into complete CDR3 sequences, and assigned to V(D)J germline segments with MiTCR. Clonal diversity was computed as the inverse Simpson's index with VDJtools. In-frame sequences lacking a premature stop codon were counted as productive reads. TCRdb reworked the public reads: Q25 trimming with fastp, MiXCR clone assembly, productive beta chains retained. CDR3 protein duplicates are merged, each entry listing the most common genes and DNA. The V and J calls shown here were made by TCRdb, not taken from the authors' results. This sample gives 110,000 or so distinct CDR3 sequences in total; 60% to 80% of them show up just once. The ten biggest clones cover about 40% of the sample.

This sequence originates from a woman aged 55 to 70 with non-small cell lung cancer. The chain employs TRBV12-3 or TRBV12-4 and TRBJ1-5, with no confident D gene call. The sequenced sample consisted of lung tumor tissue. The DNA is as follows: TGTGCCAGCAGTTTTGAGGGAAATCAGCCCCAGCATTTT. It translates as CASSFEGNQPQHF.